This T cell receptor (beta chain) was identified in a study of blood T cell repertoires in COVID-19. The wider study: Acute and convalescent COVID-19 specimens originated in the United States, Italy and Spain. PBMCs, B-cell-depleted T cells, or T cells provided the cDNA or gDNA that made up the material.

Looked up from germline, CDR1 is MNHEY and CDR2 is SMNVEV (reference sequence). Trimming took off 0 bases at V and 1 base at J, with 4 bases between the two ends. The CDR3 contains 15 residues. In the original processing: Estimates of nucleated cell counts were drawn from the amplification of reference gene primers. TCRdb's copy holds only in-frame clones and misses some; the assay was immunoSEQ multiplex PCR. V and J calls and clone size come straight from that table; D and trimming were deduced from the DNA. The data contain around 130,000 clones, more than 75% of them seen just once; the ten biggest clones take up 4% to 5%. While infection was still active, Seattle patients were enrolled and then followed longitudinally.

The specimen sequenced was peripheral blood. The clonotype comes from a man in his 60s with COVID-19, enrolled during active disease. The chain carries TRBV27 and TRBJ2-6; D gene ambiguous. The chain's CDR3 is CASSLSASGANVLTF. CDR3 sequence (DNA): TGTGCCAGCAGTTTATCAGCTTCTGGGGCCAACGTCCTGACTTTC.